Following are 19 T cell receptor beta chains from one sample sequenced in a study of cytomegalovirus exposure and HLA in healthy donors (dated by TCRdb to 2017 to 2019). Library creation used the immunoSEQ multiplex PCR assay. A mixture of 60 forward primers for TCR Vbeta segments and 13 reverse primers for TCR Jbeta segments was used in the multiplex PCR. TCRdb mirrors the immuneACCESS table, restricted to in-frame sequences. Some clones are absent from its copies; in checked studies, under half trace to an unresolved V gene, and the reason for the others is unknown. The sample records under 150,000 clones, around 80% of which are singletons. The top ten clonotypes cover 1.4% to 1.5% of the sample. The sequenced sample was PBMCs. These receptors came from a man aged 25 to 45 in good health and CMV-seropositive.

The CDR3 coding sequence is TGTGCCAGCAGTTACCCTAGCGGGTACGAGCAGTTCTTC. Translation: CASSYPSGYEQFF. The chain recombines TRBV6-5 with TRBJ2-1, with 8 bases lining up with TRBD2. Germline V gene data show CDR1 as MNHEY and CDR2 as SVGAGI. The CDR3 length is 13 residues. V lost 2 bases and J lost 10; bases outside the gene matches: 4.

The chain links TRBV5-8 to TRBJ2-7; 11 bases match TRBD1. CDR3 length: 16 residues. Per the germline V gene, CDR1 is SGHTS and CDR2 is YDEGEE. Trimming took 2 bases from V and 3 from J; bases not matched to a gene: 7. CDR3 protein: CASSFLRTGGVYEQYF. The CDR3 nucleotides read TGTGCCAGCAGCTTTTTGCGGACAGGGGGCGTCTACGAGCAGTACTTC.

The CDR3 DNA reads as TGTGCCAGCAGCGCAGAGGGACTAGCGGGATATGAGCAGTTCTTC. It specifies CASSAEGLAGYEQFF. The rearrangement links TRBV9 to TRBJ2-1; 13 bases fit TRBD2. The CDR3 is made up of 15 amino acids. Germline V gives CDR1 SGDLS, CDR2 YYNGEE. With 3 bases clipped from V and 8 bases from J, the junction kept 5 bases outside the gene matches.

The genes are TRBV19 and TRBJ2-1; tentatively, D is TRBD1 (5 bases). From germline, CDR1 is LNHDA and CDR2 SQIVND (reference sequence). The V gene lost 2 bases and the J gene lost 8 bases, with 7 bases spanning the gap. The CDR3 is 12 residues long. This CDR3 reads CASSIQGYEQFF. The CDR3 DNA sequence: TGTGCCAGTAGTATACAGGGTTATGAGCAGTTCTTC.

The chain couples TRBV28 to TRBJ2-5, with 8 positions matching TRBD1. The CDR3 loop spans 15 amino acids. Germline V gene lookup returns CDR1 MDHEN and CDR2 SYDVKM. The junction had 5 bases not matched to a gene; V was cut back by 4 bases and J by 1 base. Written as DNA, the CDR3 is TGTGCCAGCAGTTCGGACAGGGTTATCCAAGAGACCCAGTACTTC. Residues: CASSSDRVIQETQYF.

The chain has TRBV11-2 and TRBJ2-1; the match to TRBD2 covers 7 bases. This CDR3 is 15 amino acids long. The trim removed 8 bases at V and 7 bases at J, leaving 14 bases unmatched. The germline V gene encodes CDR1 SGHAT and CDR2 FQNNGV. The CDR3 DNA is TGTGCCAGCCGCCCTGTGACGGGGGGTTTGAATGAGCAGTTCTTC. Translating gives CASRPVTGGLNEQFF.

The chain employs TRBV7-6 and TRBJ2-5; 8 positions match TRBD2. Looked up from germline, CDR1 is SGHVS and CDR2 is FNYEAQ. CDR3 length: 18 amino acids. Trimming took 5 bases from V and 4 from J; bases not matched to a gene: 18. The CDR3 nucleotides read TGTGCCAGCAGCCCATTACGGGCGGGGGGCCTCATCGGAGAGACCCAGTACTTC. This translates into CASSPLRAGGLIGETQYF.

CDR3 sequence (DNA): TGTGCCAGCAGCGCCGGGACTAGCGGGAGGGGCGGGGAGCTGTTTTTT. It is translated as CASSAGTSGRGGELFF. The V gene is TRBV11-2, the J gene TRBJ2-2, with 16 bases identical to TRBD2. Germline CDR1 reads SGHAT; CDR2 reads FQNNGV. The V and J ends lost 5 bases and 7 bases, in that order; junction bases with no gene match: 4. The CDR3 contains 16 residues.

The chain uses TRBV28 and TRBJ2-1; 9 bases are a match to TRBD2. Germline CDR1 is MDHEN and CDR2 is SYDVKM. The CDR3 extends over 15 amino acids. Losses at the gene ends were 2 bases for V and 5 bases for J; bases not matched to a gene: 4. This CDR3 is CASSLIAGVNNEQFF. The CDR3 nucleotides are TGTGCCAGCAGTTTAATAGCGGGGGTAAACAATGAGCAGTTCTTC.

This chain links TRBV7-7 with TRBJ2-7; TRBD1 matches at 7 bases. Germline loops: CDR1 SSHAT, CDR2 FNYEAQ (reference sequence). CDR3 size: 13 residues. Trimming at V came to 3 bases and at J to 7 bases, leaving 6 bases not matched to a gene. CDR3 in amino acids: CASSLTGLSEQYF. CDR3 DNA: TGTGCCAGCAGCTTGACAGGGCTGAGTGAGCAGTACTTC.

The chain combines TRBV28 with TRBJ2-7; a possible D gene is TRBD2 (6 bases). The length of the CDR3 is 15 residues. V was pared by 6 bases and J by 5 bases, with 20 bases between. The V gene's germline CDR1 is MDHEN and CDR2 SYDVKM. The CDR3 is CASRRGTLETDEQYF. In DNA form, the CDR3 reads TGTGCCAGCAGACGAGGGACTTTAGAGACGGACGAGCAGTACTTC.

The V call is TRBV28, the J call TRBJ2-7; a weak D match, TRBD1 (5 bases). This CDR3 has 13 residues. V lost 6 bases, J lost 6 bases, and 15 bases lay in between. Germline-derived CDR1 and CDR2 are MDHEN and SYDVKM. The CDR3, as DNA: TGTGCCAGCAGCCTCCAGGGCGCGGTCGAGCAGTACTTC. Translated, it gives CASSLQGAVEQYF.

The chain links TRBV28 to TRBJ2-1, with 14 bases lining up with TRBD2. The CDR3 spans 15 residues. J lost 8 bases, V lost 5 bases, and 5 bases had no gene match. Germline-derived CDR1 and CDR2 are MDHEN and SYDVKM. The DNA for the CDR3 is TGTGCCAGCAGTGAGACTAGCGGGGGGGAGGATGAGCAGTTCTTC. This sequence encodes CASSETSGGEDEQFF.

The chain carries TRBV19 and TRBJ1-1; tentatively, D is TRBD1 (5 bases). Germline CDR1 LNHDA, CDR2 SQIVND (reference sequence). Trimming took off 4 bases at V and 1 base at J, with 13 bases between the two ends. The CDR3 extends over 15 amino acids. The CDR3 bases are TGTGCCAGTAGTAGGTACAGGAACACGAACACTGAAGCTTTCTTT. Amino acids: CASSRYRNTNTEAFF.

This clone was observed a few times. This rearrangement joins TRBV21-1 to TRBJ2-5; the tabulated D call, TRBD2, remains unverified against the DNA. The J call may be incorrect, as the DNA end agrees better with TRBJ2-7. TRBV21-1 is assigned pseudogene status. The CDR3 consists of 16 residues. The CDR3: CASSSGTSGVSYEQYF. CDR3 DNA sequence: TGTGCCAGCAGCTCTGGGACTAGCGGTGTCTCCTACGAGCAGTACTTC.

This clone was detected once. The chain employs TRBV19 and TRBJ2-7; 9 bases map to TRBD1. The CDR3 has 15 residues. Losses at the gene ends were 5 bases for V and 0 bases for J; bases not matched to a gene: 5. Germline V gene lookup returns CDR1 LNHDA and CDR2 SQIVND (reference sequence). As DNA, the CDR3 is TGTGCCAGTAGTTGGGGGACAGGGAGCTCCTACGAGCAGTACTTC. It codes for CASSWGTGSSYEQYF.

The chain is built from TRBV5-6 and TRBJ1-2, with D maybe TRBD1 (6 bases). The CDR3 extends over 15 amino acids. Trimming stripped 0 bases from V and 5 bases from J, with 14 bases between. Germline-derived CDR1 and CDR2 are SGHDT and YYEEEE. The CDR3 reads CASSLGGAGEYGYTF. In nucleotides, the CDR3 is TGTGCCAGCAGCTTGGGAGGGGCAGGGGAGTATGGCTACACCTTC.

The table lists this clone with a count of one. This chain joins TRBV27 and TRBJ2-1; TRBD1 is a possible D gene (6 bases). The CDR3 covers 15 residues. Germline values: CDR1 MNHEY, CDR2 SMNVEV (reference sequence). With 2 bases removed from V and 6 bases from J, the gap between germline ends came to 14 bases. CDR3 sequence reads: CASSLVGAGVNEQFF. CDR3 nucleotides: TGTGCCAGCAGTTTAGTAGGGGCAGGGGTCAATGAGCAGTTCTTC.

This clone has just a few counts. The rearrangement uses TRBV27 and TRBJ2-1; 13 bases line up with TRBD2. Germline V gene data show CDR1 as MNHEY and CDR2 as SMNVEV (reference sequence). The CDR3 sequence is 17 residues long. Trimming took 8 bases from V and 0 from J; bases not matched to a gene: 7. CDR3 residues: CASGTSGGASSYNEQFF. CDR3 DNA sequence: TGTGCCAGCGGAACTAGCGGGGGGGCGAGCTCCTACAATGAGCAGTTCTTC.